This record looks at one T cell receptor (beta chain) sequence and its context. Per germline, CDR1 MGHRA and CDR2 YSYEKL. Trimming removed 3 bases from V and 1 base from J, with 18 bases in between. The CDR3 covers 17 residues. Clones were sequenced by immunoSEQ multiplex PCR, and TCRdb holds only the in-frame ones, with some missing. Of 69,000 or so clones listed, approximately 91% are singletons. The source of the sample is a study of T cell changes during pregnancy in multiple sclerosis. The sequence derives from a female donor with multiple sclerosis, enrolled in a pregnancy study. The input for sequencing was peripheral blood, taken in the third trimester of pregnancy. The genes are TRBV4-1 and TRBJ1-2; D gene unclear. The chain's CDR3 is CASSQLWRNPSNYGYTF. CDR3 coding DNA: TGCGCCAGCAGCCAGCTGTGGCGGAACCCCAGTAACTATGGCTACACCTTC.